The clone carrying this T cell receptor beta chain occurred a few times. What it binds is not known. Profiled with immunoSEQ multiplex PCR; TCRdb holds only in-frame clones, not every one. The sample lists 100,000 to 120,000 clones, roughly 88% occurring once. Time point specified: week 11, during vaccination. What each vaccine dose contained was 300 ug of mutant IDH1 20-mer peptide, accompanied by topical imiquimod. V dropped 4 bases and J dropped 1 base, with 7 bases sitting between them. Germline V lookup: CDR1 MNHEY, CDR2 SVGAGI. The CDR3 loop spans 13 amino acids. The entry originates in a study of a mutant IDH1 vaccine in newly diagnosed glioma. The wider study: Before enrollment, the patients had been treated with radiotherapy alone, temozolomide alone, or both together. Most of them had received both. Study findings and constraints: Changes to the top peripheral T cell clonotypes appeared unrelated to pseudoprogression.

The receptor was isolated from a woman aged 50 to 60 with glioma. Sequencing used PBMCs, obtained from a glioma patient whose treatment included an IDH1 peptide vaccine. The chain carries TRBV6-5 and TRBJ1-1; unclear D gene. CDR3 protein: CASSSLANTEAFF. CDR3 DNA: TGTGCCAGCAGTTCCTTAGCGAACACTGAAGCTTTCTTT.